The 31 T cell receptor beta chains in this list originate from one sample, sequenced in a study of T cells in narcolepsy. The method was immunoSEQ multiplex PCR; TCRdb's version includes in-frame clones alone and lacks a portion of them. The sample records 25,000 to 35,000 clones, about 90% being singletons. Sequencing was performed on memory (CD45RA-) CD4+ T cells from blood. These receptors were taken from a human donor in good health.

The V call is TRBV9, the J call TRBJ2-5; D remains unclear. The CDR3 loop spans 15 amino acids. V was pared by 0 bases and J by 1 base, with 10 bases between. Germline CDR1 SGDLS, CDR2 YYNGEE. The CDR3 bases are TGTGCCAGCAGCGTAGGGTTGGTGCTCCAAGAGACCCAGTACTTC. Protein: CASSVGLVLQETQYF.

The V gene is TRBV28, the J gene TRBJ2-3, with TRBD1 matching over 7 bases. V was pared by 10 bases and J by 4 bases, with 8 bases of the junction left unmatched. Germline V lookup: CDR1 MDHEN, CDR2 SYDVKM. The CDR3 is 13 amino acids. In nucleotides, the CDR3 is TGTGCCATCCTACCTGACAGGGCAGATACGCAGTATTTT. Its protein is CAILPDRADTQYF.

This clone has just one count. The identical CDR3 is also encoded by other nucleotide sequences in the sample. CDR3 DNA sequence: TGTGCCATCAGTGAATCCCTAGCGGGGGGTTACGAGCAGTACTTC. This codes for CAISESLAGGYEQYF. The chain has TRBV10-3 and TRBJ2-7; TRBD2 matches at 11 bases. CDR1 ENHRY and CDR2 SYGVKD come from the germline V gene. This CDR3 region has 15 residues. After removal of 3 bases from V and 4 bases from J, the junction contained 5 bases not matched to a gene.

The chain carries TRBV28 and TRBJ2-1; possible D gene TRBD1, 5 bases. The ends were cut back, 5 bases at V and 8 bases at J, with 25 bases in the middle. The CDR3 totals 17 residues. Per the germline V gene, CDR1 is MDHEN and CDR2 is SYDVKM. The CDR3 DNA sequence: TGTGCCAGCAGTATCCCCCGGGCAGGGCCCAGGGTGGATGAGCAGTTCTTC. It translates to CASSIPRAGPRVDEQFF.

This clone occurred once. The gene calls are TRBV30 and TRBJ2-7; D call uncertain. Germline V gene lookup returns CDR1 GTSNPN and CDR2 SVGIG (reference sequence). The CDR3 has 12 amino acids. V was cut by 2 bases and J by 5 bases, with 10 bases left in between. The CDR3 spells CAWSRVTDEQYF. The CDR3 DNA reads as TGTGCCTGGAGTCGGGTGACCGACGAGCAGTACTTC. Full variable domain (remainder filled in from reference TRBV30 and TRBJ2-7): SQTIHQWPATLVQPVGSPLSLECTVEGTSNPNLYWYRQAAGRGLQLLFYSVGIGQISSEVPQNLSASRPQDRQFILSSKKLLLSDSGFYLCAWSRVTDEQYFGPGTRLTVT.

This clone was counted a single time. The chain is built from TRBV7-9 and TRBJ2-5; 8 positions match TRBD2. The V gene's germline CDR1 is SEHNR and CDR2 FQNEAQ (reference sequence). The CDR3 runs to 17 residues. Trimming at V came to 0 bases and at J to 2 bases, leaving 8 bases not matched to a gene. The CDR3, as DNA: TGTGCCAGCAGCTTAGCGCGTGTAGCGGGGCAACAAGAGACCCAGTACTTC. As protein: CASSLARVAGQQETQYF.

The gene calls are TRBV28 and TRBJ1-1; D call uncertain. The ends were cut back, 0 bases at V and 6 bases at J, with 14 bases in the middle. CDR3 length: 15 amino acids. Germline assignment: CDR1 MDHEN and CDR2 SYDVKM. Written as DNA, the CDR3 is TGTGCCAGCAGTTTATGGGGTGGTCGGGCACCTGAAGCTTTCTTT. This translates into CASSLWGGRAPEAFF.

This chain connects TRBV7-2 to TRBJ2-1; TRBD2 agrees at 10 bases. The CDR3 runs 17 residues. V was pared by 5 bases and J by 4 bases, with 11 bases of the junction left unmatched. Per germline, CDR1 SGHTA and CDR2 FQGNSA. CDR3 region: CASSPHGASGGYNEQFF. DNA for the CDR3: TGTGCCAGCAGCCCCCACGGGGCTAGCGGGGGATACAATGAGCAGTTCTTC.

The CDR3 spells CASAEDQGARGYTF. The CDR3 DNA follows: TGTGCCAGCGCAGAAGATCAGGGGGCGAGAGGCTACACCTTC. The genes are TRBV6-5 and TRBJ1-2; TRBD1 aligns across 8 bases. V lost 8 bases, J lost 8 bases, and 13 bases stayed unmatched. This CDR3 has 14 amino acids. CDR1 and CDR2 (germline): MNHEY, SVGAGI.

This chain connects TRBV4-1 to TRBJ1-2, with D perhaps matching TRBD1 (5 bases). The ends were cut back, 0 bases at V and 2 bases at J, with 16 bases in the middle. The CDR3 has 17 amino acids. Germline assignment: CDR1 MGHRA and CDR2 YSYEKL. The CDR3 is CASSQDLGTARNYGYTF. The CDR3 nucleotides read TGCGCCAGCAGCCAAGATCTTGGGACGGCGAGAAACTATGGCTACACCTTC.

This clone was seen a handful of times. This chain links TRBV30 with TRBJ2-7; D tentatively fits TRBD1 or TRBD2 (5 bases each). Germline V gene data show CDR1 as GTSNPN and CDR2 as SVGIG (reference sequence). V was shortened by 3 bases and J by 2 bases, with 14 bases between the two germline ends. This CDR3 is built from 14 residues. The CDR3 is CAWSARGRPYEQYF. DNA for the CDR3: TGTGCCTGGAGCGCCCGGGGCAGGCCCTACGAGCAGTACTTC.

In this sample, this clone turned up once. Sequence at one end of the junction differs from germline and may be a read error. Other nucleotide sequences from this sample produce the same CDR3. V gene TRBV7-2 combines with J gene TRBJ2-7; TRBD1 or TRBD2 may be the D gene (5 bases each). The germline V gene has CDR1 SGHTA and CDR2 FQGNSA. CDR3 length equals 16 residues. For the CDR3, the DNA is TGTGCCAGCAGCTTAGATTCCGGGACCGCCCTTGGCGAGCAGTACTTT. It yields the protein CASSLDSGTALGEQYF.

This clone was detected a few times. This rearrangement joins TRBV2 to TRBJ2-7; the D is unclear. The CDR3 is made up of 12 amino acids. V was shortened by 3 bases and J by 2 bases, with 5 bases between the two germline ends. The germline V gene encodes CDR1 SNHLY and CDR2 FYNNEI. DNA of the CDR3: TGTGCCAGCAGTGATGACACCTACGAGCAGTACTTC. The encoded protein is CASSDDTYEQYF.

J is TRBJ2-3 and V is TRBV20-1, with no clear D. Deletions cut 5 bases from V and 0 bases from J, with 3 bases between. The germline gives CDR1 DFQATT, CDR2 SNEGSKA (reference sequence). CDR3 size: 11 residues. The CDR3 sequence: CSAASTDTQYF. CDR3 coding DNA: TGCAGTGCTGCTAGCACAGATACGCAGTATTTT.

The V gene is TRBV14, the J gene TRBJ1-2, with unresolved D. CDR3 size: 16 residues. V was trimmed by 0 bases and J by 7 bases, leaving 18 bases between them. The germline V gene encodes CDR1 SGHDN and CDR2 FVKESK. As DNA, the CDR3 is TGTGCCAGCAGCCAAGATGGACCCGCGTTTGGTGGTGGCTACACCTTC. This gives the protein CASSQDGPAFGGGYTF.

This clone was seen more than once but under ten times. The chain combines TRBV2 with TRBJ1-5; D uncertain. Trimming removed 7 bases at V and 1 base at J, with 14 bases between. Germline-derived CDR1 and CDR2 are SNHLY and FYNNEI. The CDR3 contains 15 residues. CDR3 sequence (DNA): TGTGCCAGCACCTCTGGGGTAGGGAGCAATCAGCCCCAGCATTTT. Protein product: CASTSGVGSNQPQHF.

This chain links TRBV27 with TRBJ1-2; TRBD1 agrees at 9 bases. The CDR3 runs to 16 residues. The trim removed 3 bases at V and 2 bases at J, leaving 7 bases unmatched. Germline loops: CDR1 MNHEY, CDR2 SMNVEV (reference sequence). CDR3 coding DNA: TGTGCCAGCAGTTTCTCGGGACAGGGTGAAAACTATGGCTACACCTTC. Translation gives CASSFSGQGENYGYTF.

The chain joins TRBV6-1 to TRBJ1-5; 7 bases align to TRBD1. The CDR3 has 15 amino acids. Trimming at V came to 6 bases and at J to 1 base, leaving 6 bases not matched to a gene. CDR1 and CDR2 from the germline V gene are MNHNS and SASEGT. The CDR3 reads CASRRQGPSNQPQHF. The CDR3 nucleotides are TGTGCCAGCAGGCGACAGGGACCAAGCAATCAGCCCCAGCATTTT.

The V and J genes are TRBV29-1 and TRBJ2-7, with D uncertain. The CDR3 runs to 12 residues. Trimming pared 2 bases from V and 5 bases from J, leaving 10 bases between. Germline V gene sequence: CDR1 SQVTM, CDR2 ANQGSEA. The CDR3 bases are TGCAGCGTTGAACTAGGAAGGCACGAGCAGTACTTC. It codes for CSVELGRHEQYF.

V usage is TRBV5-4 and J usage is TRBJ2-1; TRBD1 is a possible D gene (6 bases). Germline V CDR1 and CDR2: SGHNT, YYREEE (reference sequence). V gave up 0 bases and J gave up 12 bases, with 13 bases separating them. This CDR3 has 13 residues. The CDR3 protein is CASSLADLTGQFF. The CDR3 DNA reads as TGTGCCAGCAGCTTGGCCGATCTGACAGGGCAGTTCTTC.

J is TRBJ2-5 and V is TRBV19, with D possibly being TRBD1 or TRBD2 (5 bases each). This CDR3 region has 13 residues. The V gene's germline CDR1 is LNHDA and CDR2 SQIVND (reference sequence). Between the trimmed V and J ends, which lost 6 bases and 4 bases, there was a span of 12 bases. CDR3 DNA: TGTGCCAGTAGCCATATGAGGGGAGAGACCCAGTACTTC. This sequence encodes CASSHMRGETQYF.

This chain connects TRBV5-4 to TRBJ2-7, with unresolved D. In germline, CDR1 is SGHNT, CDR2 YYREEE (reference sequence). The CDR3 is 11 residues long. The ends were cut back, 3 bases at V and 3 bases at J, with 4 bases in the middle. CDR3 residues: CASSSDYEQYF. The CDR3 DNA follows: TGTGCCAGCAGCTCCGACTACGAGCAGTACTTC.

This clone was seen just once. J is TRBJ2-7 and V is TRBV6-1; D is undetermined. The germline V gene has CDR1 MNHNS and CDR2 SASEGT. The CDR3 extends over 11 amino acids. V was pared by 5 bases and J by 3 bases, with 5 bases between. CDR3: CASSLFYEQYF. The CDR3 nucleotides read TGTGCCAGCAGTTTATTCTACGAGCAGTACTTC.

This clone was detected a few times. The CDR3 here is CASSMGTRNEQYF. The CDR3 DNA reads as TGTGCCAGCAGTATGGGGACTAGGAACGAGCAGTACTTC. The J gene is TRBJ2-7, the V gene TRBV6-5, with 8 bases fitting TRBD2. The CDR3 loop spans 13 amino acids. The germline V gene encodes CDR1 MNHEY and CDR2 SVGAGI. The trim removed 5 bases at V and 5 bases at J, leaving 5 bases unmatched.

The gene calls are TRBV7-3 and TRBJ2-1; D is unclear. Germline CDR1 is SGHTA and CDR2 is FQGTGA. The CDR3 covers 15 residues. Trimming removed 4 bases at V and 9 bases at J, with 19 bases between. CDR3 DNA: TGTGCCAGCAGCTCCGACAATCGACTTGGTAGTGAGCAGTTCTTC. It translates to CASSSDNRLGSEQFF.

This clone was detected only a few times. CDR3 bases: TGTGCCAGCAGCTATACAGGGGGGAACACTGAAGCTTTCTTT. Its translation is CASSYTGGNTEAFF. V and J are TRBV7-9 and TRBJ1-1, with TRBD1 matching over 8 bases. This CDR3 has 14 amino acids. V shed 4 bases, J shed 1 base, and the junction held 2 bases outside the gene matches. Germline lookup yields CDR1 SEHNR and CDR2 FQNEAQ (reference sequence). The variable domain in full, with the rest retrieved from reference TRBV7-9 and TRBJ1-1, is DTGVSQNPRHKITKRGQNVTFRCDPISEHNRLYWYRQTLGQGPEFLTYFQNEAQLEKSRLLSDRFSAERPKGSFSTLEIQRTEQGDSAMYLCASSYTGGNTEAFFGQGTRLTVV.

The chain is built from TRBV6-6 and TRBJ2-7, with D maybe TRBD1 (6 bases). The CDR3 has 15 residues. Trimming removed 3 bases at V and 1 base at J, with 13 bases between. Germline V gene lookup returns CDR1 MNHNY and CDR2 SVGAGI (reference sequence). The CDR3 protein is CASSYSPDSSYEQYF. CDR3 sequence (DNA): TGTGCCAGCAGTTATTCCCCGGACAGTTCCTACGAGCAGTACTTC.

The V and J genes are TRBV7-9 and TRBJ1-1; weak D call: TRBD1 (5 bases). Germline CDR1 reads SEHNR; CDR2 reads FQNEAQ (reference sequence). The CDR3 has 14 amino acids. The V end was cut by 1 base, the J end by 0 bases, with 6 bases between. The CDR3 DNA is TGTGCCAGCAGCTTAGGACAGCTGAACACTGAAGCTTTCTTT. Translating it yields CASSLGQLNTEAFF.

In its sample, this clone was seen a few times. V is TRBV7-3 and J is TRBJ2-3; D gene ambiguous. V gave up 1 base and J gave up 2 bases, with 4 bases separating them. Germline CDR1 SGHTA, CDR2 FQGTGA. This CDR3 has 13 amino acids. CDR3 loop: CASSLKVTDTQYF. The CDR3 DNA follows: TGTGCCAGCAGCTTAAAGGTCACAGATACGCAGTATTTT.

The rearrangement joins TRBV4-1 to TRBJ1-1; tentatively, D is TRBD1 (5 bases). The V end was cut by 0 bases, the J end by 9 bases, with 11 bases between. CDR3 size: 13 residues. The germline V gene encodes CDR1 MGHRA and CDR2 YSYEKL. The CDR3 here is CASSQDGGVKAFF. For the CDR3, the DNA is TGCGCCAGCAGCCAAGATGGGGGGGTAAAAGCTTTCTTT.

The rearrangement uses TRBV9 and TRBJ1-1; 8 bases fit TRBD1. The germline gives CDR1 SGDLS, CDR2 YYNGEE. J gave up 0 bases and V 3 bases, and 13 bases lay outside the gene matches. CDR3 length: 18 residues. The CDR3 coding sequence is TGTGCCAGCAGCGCCTCCGGGACAGGAGAACACATGAACACTGAAGCTTTCTTT. This translates into CASSASGTGEHMNTEAFF.